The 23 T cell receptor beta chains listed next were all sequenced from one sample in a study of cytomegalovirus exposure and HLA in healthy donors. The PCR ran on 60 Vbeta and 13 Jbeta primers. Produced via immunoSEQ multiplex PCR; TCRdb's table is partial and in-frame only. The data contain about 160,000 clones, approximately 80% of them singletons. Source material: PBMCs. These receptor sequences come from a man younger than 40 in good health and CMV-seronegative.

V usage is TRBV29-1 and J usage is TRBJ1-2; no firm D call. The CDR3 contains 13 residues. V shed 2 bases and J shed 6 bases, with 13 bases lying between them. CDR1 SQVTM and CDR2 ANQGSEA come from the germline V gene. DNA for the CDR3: TGCAGCGTTGAAATGGTGAACCGCGATGGCTACACCTTC. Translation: CSVEMVNRDGYTF. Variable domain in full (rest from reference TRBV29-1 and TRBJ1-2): SAVISQKPSRDICQRGTSLTIQCQVDSQVTMMFWYRQQPGQSLTLIATANQGSEATYESGFVIDKFPISRPNLTFSTLTVSNMSPEDSSIYLCSVEMVNRDGYTFGSGTRLTVV.

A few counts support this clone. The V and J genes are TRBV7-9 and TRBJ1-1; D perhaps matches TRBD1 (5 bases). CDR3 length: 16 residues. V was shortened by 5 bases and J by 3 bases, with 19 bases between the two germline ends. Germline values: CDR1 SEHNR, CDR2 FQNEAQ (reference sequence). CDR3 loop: CASSPGGTGGDTEAFF. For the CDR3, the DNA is TGTGCCAGCAGCCCAGGCGGGACTGGGGGTGACACTGAAGCTTTCTTT.

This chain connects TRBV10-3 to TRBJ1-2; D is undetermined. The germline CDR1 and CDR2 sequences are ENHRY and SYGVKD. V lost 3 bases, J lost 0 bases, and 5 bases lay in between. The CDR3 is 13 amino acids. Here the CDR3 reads CAISDTANYGYTF. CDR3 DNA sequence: TGTGCCATCAGTGATACAGCTAACTATGGCTACACCTTC.

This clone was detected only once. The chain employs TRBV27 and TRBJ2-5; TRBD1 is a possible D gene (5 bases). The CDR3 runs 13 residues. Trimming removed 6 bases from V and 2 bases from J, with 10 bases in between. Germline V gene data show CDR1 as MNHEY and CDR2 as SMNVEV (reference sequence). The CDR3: CASSTGAQETQYF. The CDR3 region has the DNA TGTGCCAGCAGCACAGGTGCTCAAGAGACCCAGTACTTC.

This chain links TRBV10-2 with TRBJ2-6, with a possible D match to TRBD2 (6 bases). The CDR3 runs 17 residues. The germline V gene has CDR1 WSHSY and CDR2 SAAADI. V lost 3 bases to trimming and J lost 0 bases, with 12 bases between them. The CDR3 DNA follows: TGCGCCAGCAGTGAAGGCGGGACCTTCTCTGGGGCCAACGTCCTGACTTTC. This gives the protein CASSEGGTFSGANVLTF.

The CDR3 reads CASSEAARGGYTF. The DNA of the CDR3 is TGTGCCAGCAGTGAAGCGGCGAGGGGGGGCTACACCTTC. The V gene is TRBV2, the J gene TRBJ1-2, with D perhaps matching TRBD1 (6 bases). Germline CDR1 and CDR2: SNHLY and FYNNEI. Trimming shortened V by 0 bases and J by 8 bases, and 10 bases separated the two germline ends. The CDR3 runs to 13 residues.

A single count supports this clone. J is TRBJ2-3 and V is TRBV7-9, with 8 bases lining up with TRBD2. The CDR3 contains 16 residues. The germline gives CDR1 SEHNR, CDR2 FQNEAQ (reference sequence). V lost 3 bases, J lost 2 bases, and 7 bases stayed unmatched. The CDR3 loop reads CASSLRLAGNTDTQYF. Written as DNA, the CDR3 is TGTGCCAGCAGCTTGCGCCTAGCGGGTAACACAGATACGCAGTATTTT.

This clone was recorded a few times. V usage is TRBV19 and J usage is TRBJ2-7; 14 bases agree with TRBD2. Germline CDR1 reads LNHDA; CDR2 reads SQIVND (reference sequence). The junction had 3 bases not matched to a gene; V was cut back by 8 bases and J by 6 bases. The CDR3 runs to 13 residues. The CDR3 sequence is CASSGTSGSEQYF. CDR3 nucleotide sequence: TGTGCCAGTTCGGGGACTAGCGGGAGCGAGCAGTACTTC.

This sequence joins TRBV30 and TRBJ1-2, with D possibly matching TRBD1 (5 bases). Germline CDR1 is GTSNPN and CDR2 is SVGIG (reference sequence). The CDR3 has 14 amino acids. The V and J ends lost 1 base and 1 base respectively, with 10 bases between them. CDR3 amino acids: CAWSGTIINYGYTF. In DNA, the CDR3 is TGTGCCTGGAGTGGGACAATAATTAACTATGGCTACACCTTC.

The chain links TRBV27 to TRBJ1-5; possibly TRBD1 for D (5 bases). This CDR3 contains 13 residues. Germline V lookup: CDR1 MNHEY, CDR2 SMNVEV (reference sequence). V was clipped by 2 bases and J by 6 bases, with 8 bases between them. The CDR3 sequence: CASSLGGVQPQHF. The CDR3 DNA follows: TGTGCCAGCAGTTTAGGGGGGGTTCAGCCCCAGCATTTT.

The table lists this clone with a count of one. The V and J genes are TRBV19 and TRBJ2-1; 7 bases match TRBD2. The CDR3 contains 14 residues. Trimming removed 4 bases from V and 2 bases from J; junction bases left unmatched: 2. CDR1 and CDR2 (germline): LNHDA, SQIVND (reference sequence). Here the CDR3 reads CASSSGRTYNEQFF. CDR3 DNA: TGTGCCAGTAGTAGCGGGAGAACCTACAATGAGCAGTTCTTC.

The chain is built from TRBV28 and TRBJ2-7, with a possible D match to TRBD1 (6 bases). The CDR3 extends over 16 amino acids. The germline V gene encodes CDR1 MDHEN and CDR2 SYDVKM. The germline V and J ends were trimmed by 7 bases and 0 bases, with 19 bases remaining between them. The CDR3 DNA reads TGTGCCAGCAACAACCCCATAGGGGGAAGCTCCTACGAGCAGTACTTC. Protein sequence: CASNNPIGGSSYEQYF.

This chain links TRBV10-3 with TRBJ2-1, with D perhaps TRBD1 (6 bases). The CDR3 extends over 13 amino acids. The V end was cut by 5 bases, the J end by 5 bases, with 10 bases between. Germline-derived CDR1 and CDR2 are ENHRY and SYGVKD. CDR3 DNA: TGTGCCATCAGTACCCGGACAGACAATGAGCAGTTCTTC. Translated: CAISTRTDNEQFF.

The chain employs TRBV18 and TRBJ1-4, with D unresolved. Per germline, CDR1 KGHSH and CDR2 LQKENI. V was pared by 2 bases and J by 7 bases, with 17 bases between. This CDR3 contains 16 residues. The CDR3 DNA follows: TGTGCCAGCTCACCAAGGTTTAACGCGGTGGGTGAAAAACTGTTTTTT. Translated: CASSPRFNAVGEKLFF.

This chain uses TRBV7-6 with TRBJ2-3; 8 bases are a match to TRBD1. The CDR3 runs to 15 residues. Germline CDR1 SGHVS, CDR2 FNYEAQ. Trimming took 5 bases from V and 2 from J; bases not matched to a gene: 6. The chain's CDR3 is CASSRTGPPTDTQYF. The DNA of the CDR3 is TGTGCCAGCAGCCGGACAGGGCCGCCCACAGATACGCAGTATTTT.

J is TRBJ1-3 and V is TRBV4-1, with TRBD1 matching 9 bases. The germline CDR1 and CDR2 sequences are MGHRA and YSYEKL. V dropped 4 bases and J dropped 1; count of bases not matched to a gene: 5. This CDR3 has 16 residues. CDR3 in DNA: TGCGCCAGCAGCCCACGACAGGGGGAATCTGGAAACACCATATATTTT. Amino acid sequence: CASSPRQGESGNTIYF.

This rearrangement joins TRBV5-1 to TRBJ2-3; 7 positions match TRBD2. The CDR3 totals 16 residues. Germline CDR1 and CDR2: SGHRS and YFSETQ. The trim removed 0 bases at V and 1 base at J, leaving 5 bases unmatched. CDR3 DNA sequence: TGCGCCAGCAGCTTGGCCGGGGGGATCCGCACAGATACGCAGTATTTT. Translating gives CASSLAGGIRTDTQYF.

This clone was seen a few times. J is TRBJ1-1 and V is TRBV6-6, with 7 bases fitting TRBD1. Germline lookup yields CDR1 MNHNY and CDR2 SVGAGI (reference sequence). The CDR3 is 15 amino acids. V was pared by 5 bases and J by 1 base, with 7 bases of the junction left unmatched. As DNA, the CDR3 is TGTGCCAGCAGTCCCGGGACAGCCGCGAACACTGAAGCTTTCTTT. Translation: CASSPGTAANTEAFF.

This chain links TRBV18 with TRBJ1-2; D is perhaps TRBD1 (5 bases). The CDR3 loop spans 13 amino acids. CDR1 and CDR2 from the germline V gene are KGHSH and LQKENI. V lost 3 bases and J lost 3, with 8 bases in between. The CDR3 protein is CASSPGTDYGYTF. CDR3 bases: TGTGCCAGCTCACCCGGGACTGACTATGGCTACACCTTC.

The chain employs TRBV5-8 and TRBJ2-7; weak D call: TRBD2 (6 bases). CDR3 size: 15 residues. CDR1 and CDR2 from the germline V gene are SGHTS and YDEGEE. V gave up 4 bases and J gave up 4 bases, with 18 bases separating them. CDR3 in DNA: TGTGCCAGCAGCGGGGGAGGCCCGGCTCGATACGAGCAGTACTTC. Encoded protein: CASSGGGPARYEQYF.

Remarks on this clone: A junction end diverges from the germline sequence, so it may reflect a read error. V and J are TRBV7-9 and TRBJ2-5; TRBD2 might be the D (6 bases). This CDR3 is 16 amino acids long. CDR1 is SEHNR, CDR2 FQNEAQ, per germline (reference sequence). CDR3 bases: TGTTCCAGCAGCTTAGTCGCTAGCGCTTTACAAGAGACCCAGTACTTC. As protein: CSSSLVASALQETQYF.

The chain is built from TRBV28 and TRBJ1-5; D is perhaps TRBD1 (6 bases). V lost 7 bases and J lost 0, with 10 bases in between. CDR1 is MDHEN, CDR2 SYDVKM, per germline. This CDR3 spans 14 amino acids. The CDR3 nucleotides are TGTGCCAGCAAAATGGACAGTAGCAATCAGCCCCAGCATTTT. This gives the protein CASKMDSSNQPQHF.

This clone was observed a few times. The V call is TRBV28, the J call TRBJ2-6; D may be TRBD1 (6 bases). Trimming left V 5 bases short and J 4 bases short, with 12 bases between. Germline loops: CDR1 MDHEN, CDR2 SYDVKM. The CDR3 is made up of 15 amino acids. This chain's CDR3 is CASSTQGAGANVLTF. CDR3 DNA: TGTGCCAGCAGTACACAGGGTGCCGGGGCCAACGTCCTGACTTTC.